The clone carrying this TCR beta chain occurred a few times. The antigen remains undetermined. PCR was run on genomic DNA. Amplification of the beta chain CDR3 used 30 forward and 13 reverse multiplex primers. TCRdb itself ran the multiplex PCR reads through MiXCR, one entry per CDR3 protein. Among a few hundred thousand distinct CDR3 sequences listed, roughly 44% were seen once. V shed 3 bases and J shed 3 bases, with 9 bases lying between them. The length of the CDR3 is 14 residues. Germline CDR1 SGHTA, CDR2 FQGNSA. Roughly 10 milliliters of peripheral blood were drawn from each donor. The data derive from a study of type 1 and type 2 diabetes patients. As for the study in general: From PBMCs, CD4+ and CD8+ T cells were isolated by magnetic microbeads. Study-level points and caveats: Some expanded clones seen only in T1D might occur in additional T2D or control samples.

The source material was peripheral blood mononuclear cells (PBMCs). The source of this sequence is a man aged 18 to 29 with type 2 diabetes. V usage is TRBV7-2 and J usage is TRBJ1-5; D is unclear. The CDR3 is CASSFARNNQPQHF. For the CDR3, the DNA is TGTGCCAGCAGCTTTGCCAGGAACAATCAGCCCCAGCATTTT. Full variable domain (missing parts from reference TRBV7-2 and TRBJ1-5): GAGVSQSPSNKVTEKGKDVELRCDPISGHTALYWYRQSLGQGLEFLIYFQGNSAPDKSGLPSDRFSAERTGGSVSTLTIQRTQQEDSAVYLCASSFARNNQPQHFGDGTRLSIL.